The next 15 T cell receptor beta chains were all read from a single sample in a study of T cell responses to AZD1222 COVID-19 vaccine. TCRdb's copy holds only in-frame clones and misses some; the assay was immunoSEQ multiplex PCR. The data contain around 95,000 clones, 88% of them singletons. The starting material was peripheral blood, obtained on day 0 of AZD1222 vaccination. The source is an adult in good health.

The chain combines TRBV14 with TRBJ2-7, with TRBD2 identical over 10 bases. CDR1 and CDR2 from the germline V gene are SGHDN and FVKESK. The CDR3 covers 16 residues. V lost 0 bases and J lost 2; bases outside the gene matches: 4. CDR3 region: CASSQDLLAGTYEQYF. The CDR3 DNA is TGTGCCAGCAGCCAAGATCTACTAGCGGGAACCTACGAGCAGTACTTC.

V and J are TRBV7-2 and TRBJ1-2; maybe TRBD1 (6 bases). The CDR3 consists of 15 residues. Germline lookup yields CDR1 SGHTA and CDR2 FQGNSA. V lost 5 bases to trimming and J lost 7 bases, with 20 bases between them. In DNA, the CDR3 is TGTGCCAGCAGCCGGGACATGGGGGTTCGCAGTGGCTACACCTTC. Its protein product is CASSRDMGVRSGYTF.

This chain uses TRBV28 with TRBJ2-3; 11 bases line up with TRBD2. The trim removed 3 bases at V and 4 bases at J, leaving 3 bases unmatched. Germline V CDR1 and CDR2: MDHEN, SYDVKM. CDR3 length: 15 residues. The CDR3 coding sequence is TGTGCCAGCAGTTTTGGACTAGCGGGTGCAGATACGCAGTATTTT. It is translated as CASSFGLAGADTQYF.

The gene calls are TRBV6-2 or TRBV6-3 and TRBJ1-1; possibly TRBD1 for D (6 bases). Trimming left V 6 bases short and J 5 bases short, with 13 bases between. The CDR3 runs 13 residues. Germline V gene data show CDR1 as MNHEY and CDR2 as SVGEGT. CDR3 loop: CASSEGERTEAFF. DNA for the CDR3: TGTGCCAGCAGCGAGGGGGAACGTACTGAAGCTTTCTTT.

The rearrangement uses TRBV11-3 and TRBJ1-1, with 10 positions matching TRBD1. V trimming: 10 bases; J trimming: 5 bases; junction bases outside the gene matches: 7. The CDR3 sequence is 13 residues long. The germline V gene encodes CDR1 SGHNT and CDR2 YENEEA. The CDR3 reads CATKRTGGTEAFF. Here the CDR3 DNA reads TGTGCCACGAAAAGGACAGGGGGGACTGAAGCTTTCTTT. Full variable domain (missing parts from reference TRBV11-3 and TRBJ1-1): EAGVVQSPRYKIIEKKQPVAFWCNPISGHNTLYWYLQNLGQGPELLIRYENEEAVDDSQLPKDRFSAERLKGVDSTLKIQPAELGDSAVYLCATKRTGGTEAFFGQGTRLTVV.

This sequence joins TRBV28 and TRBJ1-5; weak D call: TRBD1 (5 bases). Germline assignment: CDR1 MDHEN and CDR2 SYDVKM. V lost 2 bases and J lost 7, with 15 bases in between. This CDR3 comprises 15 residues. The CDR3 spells CASSLVGGINQPQHF. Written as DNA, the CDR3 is TGTGCCAGCAGTTTAGTGGGGGGGATCAACCAGCCCCAGCATTTT.

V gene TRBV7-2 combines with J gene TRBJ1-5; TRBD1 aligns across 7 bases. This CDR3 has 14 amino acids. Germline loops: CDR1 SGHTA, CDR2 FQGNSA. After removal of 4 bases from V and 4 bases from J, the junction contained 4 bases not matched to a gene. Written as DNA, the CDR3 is TGTGCCAGCAGCTCCGGGACAGATAATCAGCCCCAGCATTTT. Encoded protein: CASSSGTDNQPQHF.

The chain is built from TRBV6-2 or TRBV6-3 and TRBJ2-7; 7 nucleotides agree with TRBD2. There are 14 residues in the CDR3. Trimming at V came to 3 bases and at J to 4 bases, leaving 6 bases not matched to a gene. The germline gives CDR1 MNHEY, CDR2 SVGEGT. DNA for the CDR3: TGTGCCAGCAGTTATGAGGGCGGGAGTTACGAGCAGTACTTC. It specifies CASSYEGGSYEQYF.

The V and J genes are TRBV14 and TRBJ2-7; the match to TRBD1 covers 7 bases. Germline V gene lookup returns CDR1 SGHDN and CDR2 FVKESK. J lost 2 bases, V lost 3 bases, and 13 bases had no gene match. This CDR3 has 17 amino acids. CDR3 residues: CASSHYPIMDRPYEQYF. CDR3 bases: TGTGCCAGCAGCCACTACCCCATCATGGACAGGCCCTACGAGCAGTACTTC. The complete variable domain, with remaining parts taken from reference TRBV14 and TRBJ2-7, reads EAGVTQFPSHSVIEKGQTVTLRCDPISGHDNLYWYRRVMGKEIKFLLHFVKESKQDESGMPNNRFLAERTGGTYSTLKVQPAELEDSGVYFCASSHYPIMDRPYEQYFGPGTRLTVT.

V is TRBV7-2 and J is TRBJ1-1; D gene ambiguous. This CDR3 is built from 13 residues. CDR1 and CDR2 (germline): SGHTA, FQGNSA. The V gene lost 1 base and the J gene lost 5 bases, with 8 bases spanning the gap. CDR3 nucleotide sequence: TGTGCCAGCAGCTTAGGTCGGGCAACTGAAGCTTTCTTT. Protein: CASSLGRATEAFF. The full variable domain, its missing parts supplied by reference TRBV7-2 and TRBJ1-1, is GAGVSQSPSNKVTEKGKDVELRCDPISGHTALYWYRQSLGQGLEFLIYFQGNSAPDKSGLPSDRFSAERTGGSVSTLTIQRTQQEDSAVYLCASSLGRATEAFFGQGTRLTVV.

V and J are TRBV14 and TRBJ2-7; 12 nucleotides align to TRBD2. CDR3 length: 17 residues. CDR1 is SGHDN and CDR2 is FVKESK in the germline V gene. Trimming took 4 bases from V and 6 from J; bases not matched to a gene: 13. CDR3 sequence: CASSPRAGLAGFREQYF. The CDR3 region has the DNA TGTGCCAGCAGCCCGCGGGCTGGACTAGCGGGATTCCGCGAGCAGTACTTC.

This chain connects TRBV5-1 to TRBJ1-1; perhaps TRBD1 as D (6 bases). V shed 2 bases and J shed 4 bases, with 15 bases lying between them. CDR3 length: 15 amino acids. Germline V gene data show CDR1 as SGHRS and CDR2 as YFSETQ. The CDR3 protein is CASSFLQDRVTEAFF. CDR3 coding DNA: TGCGCCAGCAGCTTCCTTCAGGACAGAGTCACTGAAGCTTTCTTT.

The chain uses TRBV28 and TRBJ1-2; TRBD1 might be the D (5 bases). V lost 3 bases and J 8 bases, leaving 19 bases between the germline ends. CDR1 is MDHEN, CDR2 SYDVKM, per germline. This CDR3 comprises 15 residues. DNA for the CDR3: TGTGCCAGCAGTTTGGCCAGGGTGAGATCTAGCGGCTACACCTTC. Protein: CASSLARVRSSGYTF.

The CDR3 DNA reads as TGCGCCAGCAGCTTAAATAGCAATCAGCCCCAGCATTTT. It specifies CASSLNSNQPQHF. The V call is TRBV5-1, the J call TRBJ1-5; D uncertain. The V gene's germline CDR1 is SGHRS and CDR2 YFSETQ. Trimming shortened V by 2 bases and J by 0 bases, and 3 bases separated the two germline ends. The CDR3 is made up of 13 amino acids.

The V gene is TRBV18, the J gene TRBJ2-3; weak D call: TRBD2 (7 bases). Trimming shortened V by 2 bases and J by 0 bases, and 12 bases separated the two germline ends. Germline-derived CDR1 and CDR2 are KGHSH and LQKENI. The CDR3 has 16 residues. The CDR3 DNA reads TGTGCCAGCTCACCATACGAGGGGGGGAGCACAGATACGCAGTATTTT. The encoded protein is CASSPYEGGSTDTQYF. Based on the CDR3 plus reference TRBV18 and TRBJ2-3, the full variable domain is NAGVMQNPRHLVRRRGQEARLRCSPMKGHSHVYWYRQLPEEGLKFMVYLQKENIIDESGMPKERFSAEFPKEGPSILRIQQVVRGDSAAYFCASSPYEGGSTDTQYFGPGTRLTVL.